The 10 T cell receptor beta chains in this list originate from one sample, sequenced in a study of cytomegalovirus exposure and HLA in healthy donors. The PCR was carried out with 60 Vbeta primers and 13 Jbeta primers. Assay used: immunoSEQ multiplex PCR; TCRdb lists only in-frame clones, some missing. The sample contains some 190,000 clones, around 80% of which appear only once. The specimen was PBMCs. These receptors were collected from a woman aged 30 to 39 in good health and CMV-seronegative.

V gene TRBV18 combines with J gene TRBJ2-2; tentative D call: TRBD1 (6 bases). Germline V gene sequence: CDR1 KGHSH, CDR2 LQKENI. The V gene lost 3 bases and the J gene lost 0 bases, with 17 bases spanning the gap. This CDR3 comprises 18 residues. The chain's CDR3 is CASSPRPTGPSNTGELFF. CDR3 sequence (DNA): TGTGCCAGCTCACCCAGGCCGACAGGCCCCTCGAACACCGGGGAGCTGTTTTTT.

The genes are TRBV7-9 and TRBJ2-7; D unresolved. V dropped 5 bases and J dropped 2 bases, with 13 bases sitting between them. The CDR3 length is 14 residues. Germline loops: CDR1 SEHNR, CDR2 FQNEAQ (reference sequence). The CDR3 DNA reads TGTGCCAGCAGCCTAGGAGCCACTACCTACGAGCAGTACTTC. Protein product: CASSLGATTYEQYF. Complete variable domain (other parts from reference TRBV7-9 and TRBJ2-7): DTGVSQNPRHKITKRGQNVTFRCDPISEHNRLYWYRQTLGQGPEFLTYFQNEAQLEKSRLLSDRFSAERPKGSFSTLEIQRTEQGDSAMYLCASSLGATTYEQYFGPGTRLTVT.

The V and J genes are TRBV6-5 and TRBJ1-2; D gene unclear. The V and J ends lost 3 bases and 3 bases respectively, with 8 bases between them. The CDR3 has 13 residues. From germline, CDR1 is MNHEY and CDR2 SVGAGI. CDR3 amino acids: CASSYRGYYGYTF. As DNA, the CDR3 is TGTGCCAGCAGTTATCGGGGATACTATGGCTACACCTTC.

The V and J genes are TRBV6-5 and TRBJ2-1; 10 bases agree with TRBD2. Germline V gene lookup returns CDR1 MNHEY and CDR2 SVGAGI. This CDR3 has 15 amino acids. After removal of 7 bases from V and 4 bases from J, the junction contained 7 bases not matched to a gene. The CDR3 DNA reads as TGTGCCAGCACCCTCGGACTAGCGGAGTACAATGAGCAGTTCTTC. Protein sequence: CASTLGLAEYNEQFF.

In regard to this clone: Relative to the germline gene, one junction end is altered; a read error may explain this. CDR3 sequence (DNA): TGTGCTAGTGGTTTGGTCCCGGGACACGGCTACGGGCAGTACTTC. Translation gives CASGLVPGHGYGQYF. V and J are TRBV12-5 and TRBJ2-7; TRBD1 might be the D (6 bases). Germline loops: CDR1 LGHNT, CDR2 FRNRAP. CDR3 length: 15 residues.

The gene calls are TRBV7-2 and TRBJ2-1; 8 positions agree with TRBD1. V shed 5 bases and J 0 bases; nucleotides not matched to a gene: 3. There are 15 residues in the CDR3. Germline V gives CDR1 SGHTA, CDR2 FQGNSA. CDR3 amino acids: CASSADRGSYNEQFF. The CDR3 DNA reads TGTGCCAGCAGCGCAGACAGGGGCTCCTACAATGAGCAGTTCTTC.

V gene TRBV10-3 combines with J gene TRBJ2-7; the D is unclear. V was cut by 9 bases and J by 4 bases, with 13 bases left in between. CDR3 size: 12 residues. The germline gives CDR1 ENHRY, CDR2 SYGVKD. For the CDR3, the DNA is TGTGCCATTAGAAAGGCGGAATACGAGCAGTACTTC. As protein: CAIRKAEYEQYF.

The chain carries TRBV7-8 and TRBJ1-1; D is unclear. CDR1 and CDR2 (germline): SGHVS, FQNEAQ. V lost 1 base to trimming and J lost 1 base, with 7 bases between them. The CDR3 extends over 14 amino acids. The CDR3 DNA follows: TGTGCCAGCAGCTTAGTCAAGCCGAACACTGAAGCTTTCTTT. It is translated as CASSLVKPNTEAFF.

The chain joins TRBV18 to TRBJ1-4; the D gene is possibly TRBD1 (5 bases). The CDR3 consists of 13 residues. V was clipped by 1 base and J by 8 bases, with 8 bases between them. CDR1 KGHSH and CDR2 LQKENI come from the germline V gene. The CDR3 is CASSPQEGEKLFF. The DNA for the CDR3 is TGTGCCAGCTCACCACAGGAGGGGGAAAAACTGTTTTTT.

V is TRBV4-3 and J is TRBJ2-7, with 10 bases that match TRBD1. The CDR3 extends over 15 amino acids. Germline values: CDR1 LGHNA, CDR2 YSLEER. V lost 3 bases to trimming and J lost 4 bases; unmatched junction nucleotides: 6. CDR3 residues: CASSQGDRGRYEQYF. The CDR3 nucleotides are TGCGCCAGCAGCCAGGGGGACAGGGGAAGATACGAGCAGTACTTC.